The 16 T cell receptor beta chains reported below all come from one sample, sequenced in a study of T-cell reconstitution after alpha-beta-depleted transplantation in children. Library preparation (for TCRbeta) was performed with unique molecular identifiers. TCRdb reprocessed the PCR reads with MiXCR, giving one entry per CDR3 protein. This table has 200,000 to 250,000 distinct CDR3 sequences, roughly a tenth appearing once. The starting material was PBMCs, obtained before TCRalphabeta/CD19-depleted stem cell transplant. The receptors come from a child younger than two with acute myeloid leukemia, due to receive a stem cell transplant.

This clonotype was counted ten times or more. V is TRBV27 and J is TRBJ2-2; D is tentatively TRBD1 or TRBD2 (5 bases each). This CDR3 has 15 residues. Trimming cost V 3 bases and J 0 bases, with 8 bases left between them. CDR1 is MNHEY, CDR2 SMNVEV, per germline (reference sequence). This CDR3 is CASSLGVSNTGELFF. The CDR3 DNA reads as TGTGCCAGCAGTTTGGGGGTCTCGAACACCGGGGAGCTGTTTTTT.

In this sample, this clonotype turned up many times. The chain is built from TRBV7-9 and TRBJ1-1; 8 nucleotides line up with TRBD1. CDR3 length: 13 amino acids. J lost 1 base, V lost 6 bases, and 1 base had no gene match. Germline V lookup: CDR1 SEHNR, CDR2 FQNEAQ (reference sequence). The CDR3 spells CASRGQGNTEAFF. In DNA, the CDR3 is TGTGCCAGCAGAGGACAGGGGAACACTGAAGCTTTCTTT.

Ten or more counts support this clonotype. Mismatch with germline at one junction end may stem from a read error. The V and J genes are TRBV2 and TRBJ1-3; D unclear. The CDR3 has 13 amino acids. The germline gives CDR1 SNHLY, CDR2 FYNNEI. Here the CDR3 reads CASSERIVRTRYF. Here the CDR3 DNA reads TGTGCCAGCAGTGAAAGAATTGTCCGGACCAGATATTTT.

This clonotype was detected ten times or more. The chain carries TRBV3-1 and TRBJ2-3; TRBD2 aligns across 7 bases. The CDR3 has 15 amino acids. With V trimmed by 4 bases and J by 1 base, 5 bases remained unmatched. CDR1 is LGHDT, CDR2 YNNKEL, per germline (reference sequence). CDR3 coding DNA: TGTGCCAGCAGCCTTAGCGGGCGGGGCACAGATACGCAGTATTTT. Encoded protein: CASSLSGRGTDTQYF.

Only a few counts were recorded for this clonotype. The chain recombines TRBV20-1 with TRBJ1-2; D remains unclear. Germline-derived CDR1 and CDR2 are DFQATT and SNEGSKA (reference sequence). CDR3 length: 13 amino acids. Trimming removed 0 bases from V and 3 bases from J, with 8 bases in between. This CDR3 reads CSARDLRDYGYTF. The DNA for the CDR3 is TGCAGTGCTAGAGATCTCCGGGACTATGGCTACACCTTC.

This clonotype was observed many times. The chain has TRBV7-2 and TRBJ2-7; D remains unclear. This CDR3 is 16 amino acids long. CDR1 and CDR2 (germline): SGHTA, FQGNSA. V dropped 4 bases and J dropped 2 bases, with 18 bases sitting between them. CDR3 in amino acids: CASSSPKLSPAYEQYF. The CDR3 coding sequence is TGTGCCAGCAGCTCCCCCAAGTTGAGTCCTGCCTACGAGCAGTACTTC.

The table lists this clonotype with many counts. J is TRBJ2-1 and V is TRBV6-4; the match to TRBD2 covers 8 bases. From germline, CDR1 is MRHNA and CDR2 SNTAGT. This CDR3 comprises 11 residues. V lost 2 bases, J lost 15 bases, and 3 bases stayed unmatched. This CDR3 is CASSDGGRRFF. The CDR3 DNA follows: TGTGCCAGCAGTGACGGCGGGAGGAGGTTCTTC.

This clonotype was recorded many times. The chain is built from TRBV7-9 and TRBJ2-7, with D possibly being TRBD1 or TRBD2 (5 bases each). The germline V gene has CDR1 SEHNR and CDR2 FQNEAQ (reference sequence). The CDR3 is made up of 13 amino acids. Trimming stripped 4 bases from V and 1 base from J, with 8 bases between. The CDR3 loop reads CASSWGGSYEQYF. CDR3 nucleotide sequence: TGTGCCAGCAGCTGGGGCGGGTCCTACGAGCAGTACTTC.

This clonotype was detected many times. The chain employs TRBV6-5 and TRBJ2-3; D might be TRBD2 (7 bases). The V end lost 0 bases, the J end lost 0 bases, and 13 bases lay between the germline ends. Germline assignment: CDR1 MNHEY and CDR2 SVGAGI. This CDR3 has 17 residues. The CDR3 protein is CASSYSTGGGSTDTQYF. CDR3 nucleotides: TGTGCCAGCAGTTACTCGACTGGGGGGGGCAGCACAGATACGCAGTATTTT.

This clonotype has a handful of counts. The genes are TRBV28 and TRBJ2-6, with 8 bases aligning to TRBD1. The V and J ends lost 6 bases and 2 bases, in that order; junction bases with no gene match: 6. Germline CDR1 reads MDHEN; CDR2 reads SYDVKM. CDR3 length equals 16 residues. The DNA for the CDR3 is TGTGCCAGCAGAGACAGGGGTTTCGCTGGGGCCAACGTCCTGACTTTC. This sequence encodes CASRDRGFAGANVLTF.

As regards this clonotype: The germline gene is not matched at one end of the junction; a read error may be the cause. The rearrangement joins TRBV5-6 to TRBJ2-1; 11 nucleotides line up with TRBD1. CDR3 length: 20 residues. The germline V gene has CDR1 SGHDT and CDR2 YYEEEE. The CDR3 bases are TGTGCCAGCAGCTTGTTAGTGCGGACAGGGGGCTTGAACTCCTACAATGAACAGTTCTTC. Translating gives CASSLLVRTGGLNSYNEQFF.

On this clonotype: The germline gene is not matched at one end of the junction; a read error may be the cause. V and J are TRBV10-3 and TRBJ1-4, with 8 bases matching TRBD1. Germline lookup yields CDR1 ENHRY and CDR2 SYGVKD. The CDR3 has 19 residues. CDR3 sequence: CTISSVQGASQEPNEKLFF. The DNA of the CDR3 is TGTACCATCAGCTCCGTGCAGGGGGCCTCCCAAGAACCCAATGAAAAACTGTTTTTT.

This clonotype was recorded at least ten times. The V call is TRBV18, the J call TRBJ1-5; D not certain. V dropped 5 bases and J dropped 5 bases, with 13 bases sitting between them. This CDR3 region has 14 residues. CDR1 KGHSH and CDR2 LQKENI come from the germline V gene. CDR3 residues: CASSSQDGDQPQHF. The CDR3 DNA reads as TGTGCCAGCTCATCACAAGATGGGGATCAGCCCCAGCATTTT.

This clonotype was detected many times. The J gene is TRBJ1-2, the V gene TRBV7-9, with 8 bases aligning to TRBD1. V gave up 4 bases and J gave up 4 bases; unmatched junction bases: 5. This CDR3 contains 14 residues. The germline gives CDR1 SEHNR, CDR2 FQNEAQ (reference sequence). CDR3 nucleotides: TGTGCCAGCAGCTCGACAGGGGAAGGCTATGGCTACACCTTC. Residues: CASSSTGEGYGYTF.

This clonotype was seen at least ten times. In DNA, the CDR3 is TGTGCCACCACGGACGGGAACGGGGGAACTGAAGCTTTCTTT. It yields the protein CATTDGNGGTEAFF. This sequence joins TRBV27 and TRBJ1-1; TRBD1 is a possible D gene (5 bases). V was trimmed by 10 bases and J by 5 bases, leaving 20 bases between them. Germline assignment: CDR1 MNHEY and CDR2 SMNVEV (reference sequence). The CDR3 length is 14 residues.

This clonotype was seen repeatedly, ten times or more. V and J are TRBV27 and TRBJ2-3; maybe TRBD2 (5 bases). V was clipped by 4 bases and J by 4 bases, with 9 bases between them. Germline CDR1 is MNHEY and CDR2 is SMNVEV (reference sequence). This CDR3 has 13 residues. Here the CDR3 DNA reads TGTGCCAGCAGTTCGCTAGCAGCAGATACGCAGTATTTT. Encoded protein: CASSSLAADTQYF.